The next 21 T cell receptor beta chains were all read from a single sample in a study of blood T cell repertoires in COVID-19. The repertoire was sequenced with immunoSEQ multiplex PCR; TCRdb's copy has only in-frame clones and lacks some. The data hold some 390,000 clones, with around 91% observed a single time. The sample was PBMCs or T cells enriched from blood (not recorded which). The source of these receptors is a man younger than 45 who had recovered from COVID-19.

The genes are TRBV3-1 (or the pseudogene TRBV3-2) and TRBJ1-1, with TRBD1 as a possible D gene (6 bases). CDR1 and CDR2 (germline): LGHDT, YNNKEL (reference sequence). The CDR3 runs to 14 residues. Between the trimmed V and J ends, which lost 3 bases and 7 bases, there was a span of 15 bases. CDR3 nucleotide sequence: TGTGCCAGCAGCCACGTACAGGGACCTATTGAAGCTTTCTTT. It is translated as CASSHVQGPIEAFF.

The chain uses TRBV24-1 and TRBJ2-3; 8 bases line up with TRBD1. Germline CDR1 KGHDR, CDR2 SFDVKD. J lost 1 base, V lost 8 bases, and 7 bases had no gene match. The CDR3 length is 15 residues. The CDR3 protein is CATIATTGGTDTQYF. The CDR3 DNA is TGTGCCACCATCGCAACGACAGGGGGCACAGATACGCAGTATTTT.

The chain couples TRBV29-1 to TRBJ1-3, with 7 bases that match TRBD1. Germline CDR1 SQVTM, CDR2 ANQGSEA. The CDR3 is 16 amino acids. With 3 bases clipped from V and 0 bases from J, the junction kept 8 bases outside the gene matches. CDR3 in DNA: TGCAGCGTTGACCTAGGGACAGAGAGCTCTGGAAACACCATATATTTT. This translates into CSVDLGTESSGNTIYF.

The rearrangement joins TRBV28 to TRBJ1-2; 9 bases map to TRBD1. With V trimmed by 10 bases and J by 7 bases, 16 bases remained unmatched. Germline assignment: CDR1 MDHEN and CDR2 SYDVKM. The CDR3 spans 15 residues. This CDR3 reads CATVRPGQGSFGYTF. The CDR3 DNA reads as TGTGCCACCGTACGTCCGGGACAGGGAAGTTTTGGCTACACCTTC.

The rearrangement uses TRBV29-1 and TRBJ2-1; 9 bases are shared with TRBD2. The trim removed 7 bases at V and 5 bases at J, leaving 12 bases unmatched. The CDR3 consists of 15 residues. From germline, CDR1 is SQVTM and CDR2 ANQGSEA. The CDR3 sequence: CSAKNRLAANNEQFF. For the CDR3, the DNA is TGCAGCGCGAAAAACCGACTAGCGGCAAACAATGAGCAGTTCTTC.

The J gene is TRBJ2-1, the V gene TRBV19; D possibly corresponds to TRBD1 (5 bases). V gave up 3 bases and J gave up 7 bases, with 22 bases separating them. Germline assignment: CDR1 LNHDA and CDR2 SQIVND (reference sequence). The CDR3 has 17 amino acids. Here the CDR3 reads CASSMGLGRFIENEQFF. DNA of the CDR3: TGTGCCAGTAGTATGGGGCTCGGGCGGTTTATAGAGAATGAGCAGTTCTTC.

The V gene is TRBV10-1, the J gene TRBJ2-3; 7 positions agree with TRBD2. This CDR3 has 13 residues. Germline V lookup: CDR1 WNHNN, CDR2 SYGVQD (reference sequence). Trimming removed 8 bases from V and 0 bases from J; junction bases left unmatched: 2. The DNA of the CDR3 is TGCGCCAGCGGGGGACTAAGCACAGATACGCAGTATTTT. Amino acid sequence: CASGGLSTDTQYF.

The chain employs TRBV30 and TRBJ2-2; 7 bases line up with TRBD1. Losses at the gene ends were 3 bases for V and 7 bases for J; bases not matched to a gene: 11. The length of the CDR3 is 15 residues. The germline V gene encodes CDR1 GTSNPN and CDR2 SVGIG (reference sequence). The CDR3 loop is CAWRMGTGVSGELFF. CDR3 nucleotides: TGTGCCTGGAGGATGGGAACAGGGGTCAGCGGGGAGCTGTTTTTT.

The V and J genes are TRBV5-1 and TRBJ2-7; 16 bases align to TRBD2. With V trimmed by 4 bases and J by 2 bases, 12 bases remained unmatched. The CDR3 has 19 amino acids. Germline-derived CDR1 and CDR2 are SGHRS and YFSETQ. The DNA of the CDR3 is TGCGCCAGCAGCACCCGCTCCCCAGGGACTAGCGGGAGGGCCTACGAGCAGTACTTC. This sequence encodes CASSTRSPGTSGRAYEQYF.

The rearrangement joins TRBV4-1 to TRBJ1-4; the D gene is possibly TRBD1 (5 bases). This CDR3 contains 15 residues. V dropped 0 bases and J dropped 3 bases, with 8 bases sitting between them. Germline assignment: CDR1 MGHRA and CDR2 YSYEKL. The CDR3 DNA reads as TGCGCCAGCAGCCAAGACAGGGTATCTAATGAAAAACTGTTTTTT. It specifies CASSQDRVSNEKLFF.

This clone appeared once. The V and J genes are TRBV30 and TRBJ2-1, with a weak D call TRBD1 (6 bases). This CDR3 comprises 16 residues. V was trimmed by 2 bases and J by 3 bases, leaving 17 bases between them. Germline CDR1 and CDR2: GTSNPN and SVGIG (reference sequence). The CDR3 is CAWSLRGGKIYNEQFF. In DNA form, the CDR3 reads TGTGCCTGGAGTCTCAGAGGGGGAAAAATCTACAATGAGCAGTTCTTC.

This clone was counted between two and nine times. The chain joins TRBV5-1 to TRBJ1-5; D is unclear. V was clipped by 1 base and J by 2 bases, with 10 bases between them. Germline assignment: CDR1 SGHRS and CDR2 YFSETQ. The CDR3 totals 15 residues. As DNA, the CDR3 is TGCGCCAGCAGCTTGTACGGCGGCGGCAATCAGCCCCAGCATTTT. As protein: CASSLYGGGNQPQHF.

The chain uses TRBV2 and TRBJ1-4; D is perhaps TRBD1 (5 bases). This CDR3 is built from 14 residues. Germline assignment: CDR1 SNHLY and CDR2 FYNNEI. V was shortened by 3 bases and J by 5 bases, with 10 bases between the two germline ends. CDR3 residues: CASSDGTVNEKLFF. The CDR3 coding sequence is TGTGCCAGCAGTGACGGGACTGTGAATGAAAAACTGTTTTTT.

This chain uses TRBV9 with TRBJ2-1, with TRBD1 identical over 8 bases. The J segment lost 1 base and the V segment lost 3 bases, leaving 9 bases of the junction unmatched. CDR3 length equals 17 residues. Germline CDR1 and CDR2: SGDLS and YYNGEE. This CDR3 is CASSAGQGGYSYNEQFF. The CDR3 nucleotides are TGTGCCAGCAGCGCCGGACAGGGCGGATATTCCTACAATGAGCAGTTCTTC.

The CDR3: CASKPRQGGSDTQYF. CDR3 DNA sequence: TGTGCCAGCAAACCCCGACAGGGGGGCTCAGATACGCAGTATTTT. V is TRBV7-9 and J is TRBJ2-3; 9 bases line up with TRBD1. This CDR3 has 15 amino acids. V shed 7 bases, J shed 4 bases, and the junction held 9 bases outside the gene matches. Germline lookup yields CDR1 SEHNR and CDR2 FQNEAQ (reference sequence).

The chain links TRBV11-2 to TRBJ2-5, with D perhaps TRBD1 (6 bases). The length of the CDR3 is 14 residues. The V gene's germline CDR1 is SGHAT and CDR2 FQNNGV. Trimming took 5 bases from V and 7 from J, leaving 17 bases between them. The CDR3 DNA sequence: TGTGCCAGCAGCGTAACAGGGCCCCAGGGGACCCAGTACTTC. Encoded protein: CASSVTGPQGTQYF.

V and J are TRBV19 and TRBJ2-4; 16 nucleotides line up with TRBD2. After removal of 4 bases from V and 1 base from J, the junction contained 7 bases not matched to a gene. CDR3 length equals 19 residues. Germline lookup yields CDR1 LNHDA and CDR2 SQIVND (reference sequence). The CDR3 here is CASSTGTSGRGVAKNIQYF. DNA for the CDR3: TGTGCCAGTAGTACCGGGACTAGCGGGAGGGGGGTCGCCAAAAACATTCAGTACTTC. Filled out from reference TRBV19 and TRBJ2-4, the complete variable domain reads DGGITQSPKYLFRKEGQNVTLSCEQNLNHDAMYWYRQDPGQGLRLIYYSQIVNDFQKGDIAEGYSVSREKKESFPLTVTSAQKNPTAFYLCASSTGTSGRGVAKNIQYFGAGTRLSVL.

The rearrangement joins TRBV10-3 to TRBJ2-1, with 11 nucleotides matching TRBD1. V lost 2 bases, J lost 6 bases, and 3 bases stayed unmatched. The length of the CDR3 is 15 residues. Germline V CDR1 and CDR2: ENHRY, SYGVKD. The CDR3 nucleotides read TGTGCCATCAGTGAGGGGACAGGGGGAGGCAATGAGCAGTTCTTC. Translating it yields CAISEGTGGGNEQFF.

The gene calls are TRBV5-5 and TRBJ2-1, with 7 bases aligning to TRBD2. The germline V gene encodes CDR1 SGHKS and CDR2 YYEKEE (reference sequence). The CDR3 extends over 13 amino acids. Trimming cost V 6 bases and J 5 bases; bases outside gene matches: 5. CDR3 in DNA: TGTGCCAGCAAGGACACTAGCGACAATGAGCAGTTCTTC. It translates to CASKDTSDNEQFF.

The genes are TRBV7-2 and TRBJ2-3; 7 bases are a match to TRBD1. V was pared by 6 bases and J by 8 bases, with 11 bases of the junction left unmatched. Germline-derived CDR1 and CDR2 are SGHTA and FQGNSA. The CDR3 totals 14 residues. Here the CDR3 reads CASRADRVWGTQYF. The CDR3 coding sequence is TGTGCCAGCAGAGCCGACAGGGTTTGGGGTACGCAGTATTTT. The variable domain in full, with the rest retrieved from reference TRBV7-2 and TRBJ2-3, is GAGVSQSPSNKVTEKGKDVELRCDPISGHTALYWYRQSLGQGLEFLIYFQGNSAPDKSGLPSDRFSAERTGGSVSTLTIQRTQQEDSAVYLCASRADRVWGTQYFGPGTRLTVL.

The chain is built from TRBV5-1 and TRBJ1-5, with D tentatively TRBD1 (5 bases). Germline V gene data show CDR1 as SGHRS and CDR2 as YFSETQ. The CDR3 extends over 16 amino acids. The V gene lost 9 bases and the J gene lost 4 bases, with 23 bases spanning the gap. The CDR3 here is CATDRGDGGRNQPQHF. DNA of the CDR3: TGCGCCACCGATAGGGGTGACGGGGGAAGGAATCAGCCCCAGCATTTT.